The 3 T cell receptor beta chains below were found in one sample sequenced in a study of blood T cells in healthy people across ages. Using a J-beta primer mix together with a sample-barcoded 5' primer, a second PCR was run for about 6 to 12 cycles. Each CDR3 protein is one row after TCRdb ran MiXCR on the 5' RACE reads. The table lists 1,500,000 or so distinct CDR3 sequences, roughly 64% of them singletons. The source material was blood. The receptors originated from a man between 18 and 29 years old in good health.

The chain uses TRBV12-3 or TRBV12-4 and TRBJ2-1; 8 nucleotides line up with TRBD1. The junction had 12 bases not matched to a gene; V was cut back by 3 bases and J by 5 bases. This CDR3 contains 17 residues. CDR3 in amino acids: CASSFLSQGARNNEQFF. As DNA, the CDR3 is TGTGCCAGCAGTTTTCTCTCCCAGGGGGCGCGGAACAATGAGCAGTTCTTC.

CDR3 bases: TGTGCCAGCAGTTCGAGTACTAGCGGGGGGATTTTCGGTACGCAGTATTTT. Translation: CASSSSTSGGIFGTQYF. The gene calls are TRBV27 and TRBJ2-3, with TRBD2 matching over 12 bases. V dropped 4 bases and J dropped 8; count of bases not matched to a gene: 13. CDR3 length equals 17 residues. CDR1 and CDR2 (germline): MNHEY, SMNVEV (reference sequence).

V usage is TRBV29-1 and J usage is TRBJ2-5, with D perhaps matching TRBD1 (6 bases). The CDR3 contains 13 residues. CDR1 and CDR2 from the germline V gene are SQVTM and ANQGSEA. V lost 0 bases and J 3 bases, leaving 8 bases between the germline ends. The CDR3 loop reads CSVEENREETQYF. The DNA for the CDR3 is TGCAGCGTTGAAGAGAACAGGGAAGAGACCCAGTACTTC.